A single sample is the source of the 16 T cell receptor beta chains below, sequenced in a study of tumor and adjacent non-tumor tissue in lung cancer. A modified ARM-PCR protocol with three rounds of nested PCR amplified TCRbeta. TCRdb itself ran the multiplex PCR reads through MiXCR, one entry per CDR3 protein. The repertoire has fewer than 85,000 distinct CDR3 sequences, about three quarters of them found once; the top ten carry 28%. This sample's RNA came from whole unsorted tissue. The sequenced sample consisted of lung tumor tissue. The receptor source for this set is a man aged 55-75 years with non-small cell lung cancer.

Comments on this clonotype: The junction shows a germline mismatch at one end, possibly a read error. The gene calls are TRBV20-1 and TRBJ2-3; tentatively, D is TRBD1 (5 bases). Germline CDR1 DFQATT, CDR2 SNEGSKA (reference sequence). The CDR3 has 13 amino acids. The CDR3 is CSNERTGTDTQYF. The CDR3 nucleotides read TGCAGTAATGAGCGAACAGGCACCGATACGCAGTATTTT.

Comments on this clonotype: The junction departs from germline at one end; a sequencing error may be responsible. The chain carries TRBV6-1 and TRBJ2-1; maybe TRBD2 (5 bases). This CDR3 has 14 amino acids. The V gene's germline CDR1 is MNHNS and CDR2 SASEGT. CDR3 sequence reads: CTSSERGCGDEQFF. As DNA, the CDR3 is TGTACCAGCAGTGAGCGCGGGTGCGGCGATGAGCAGTTCTTC.

The chain has TRBV20-1 and TRBJ2-1; 8 bases match TRBD2. The CDR3 length is 15 residues. The germline V gene encodes CDR1 DFQATT and CDR2 SNEGSKA (reference sequence). The trim removed 8 bases at V and 8 bases at J, leaving 17 bases unmatched. CDR3 residues: CSSRTVTGGNHEQFF. DNA of the CDR3: TGCAGTTCCAGAACTGTAACGGGAGGGAACCATGAGCAGTTCTTC.

This clonotype was seen a handful of times. Because it lacks the conserved phenylalanine or tryptophan at the end, this CDR3 is likely a read error. The chain uses TRBV6-2 or TRBV6-3 and TRBJ2-1, with 7 bases lining up with TRBD2. Germline V gene data show CDR1 as MNHEY and CDR2 as SVGEGT. The CDR3 runs 13 residues. DNA of the CDR3: TGTGAAAGCAGTTGGGCGGGAGTCAATGAGCAGTTCTTA. Its translation is CESSWAGVNEQFL.

In regard to this clonotype: A read error is likely, as this CDR3 ends without the conserved phenylalanine or tryptophan. No DNA is shown, since the ends of the CDR3 on it are uncertain; the CDR3 is the one TCRdb lists. The chain couples TRBV6-6 to TRBJ1-5. The CDR3 is 13 amino acids long, termini counted. Per germline, CDR1 MNHNY and CDR2 SVGAGI (reference sequence). The CDR3 region is CASRPNRNQPHYS.

This clonotype was counted only a few times. The junction departs from germline at one end; a sequencing error may be responsible. V is TRBV14 and J is TRBJ2-7, with D possibly being TRBD1 (5 bases). Germline lookup yields CDR1 SGHDN and CDR2 FVKESK. The CDR3 length is 13 residues. CDR3 loop: CASSQVKSTVQSF. CDR3 bases: TGTGCCAGCAGCCAAGTTAAATCGACAGTACAAAGCTTC.

The chain uses TRBV29-1 and TRBJ2-3; D possibly uses TRBD1 or TRBD2 (5 bases each). The CDR3 runs 11 residues. Germline CDR1 SQVTM, CDR2 ANQGSEA. CDR3 in DNA: TGCGGGGGACGGTACACAGATACAGAGTATTTT. As protein: CGGRYTDTEYF.

The chain recombines TRBV29-1 with TRBJ1-4; D perhaps matches TRBD1 (6 bases). The V gene's germline CDR1 is SQVTM and CDR2 ANQGSEA. There are 12 residues in the CDR3. The V and J ends lost 1 base and 12 bases respectively, with 12 bases between them. CDR3: CSVEAGGGELFF. In DNA form, the CDR3 reads TGCAGCGTTGAAGCCGGGGGCGGTGAACTGTTTTTT.

Concerning this clonotype itself: Sequence at one end of the junction differs from germline and may be a read error. This rearrangement joins TRBV6-2 or TRBV6-3 to TRBJ2-7; TRBD1 matches 9 bases. The germline V gene encodes CDR1 MNHEY and CDR2 SVGEGT. The CDR3 is made up of 14 amino acids. This chain's CDR3 is CASREPGQGHEQNF. In DNA, the CDR3 is TGTGCCAGCAGAGAGCCGGGACAGGGCCACGAGCAAAACTTT.

Concerning this clonotype itself: This CDR3 fails to terminate in the conserved phenylalanine or tryptophan, so it likely reflects a read error. It is unclear where the CDR3 begins or ends on the DNA, so no DNA is shown, and the CDR3 is as TCRdb lists it. This sequence joins TRBV20-1 and TRBJ2-3; the DNA was not compared with TRBD2, the D call given in the table. The CDR3 spans 14 amino acids, including both terminal residues. Germline CDR1 DFQATT, CDR2 SNEGSKA (reference sequence). This CDR3 reads CSAGLAAAGDTQCY.

This clonotype was observed once. The rearrangement uses TRBV6-5 and TRBJ2-7; a possible D gene is TRBD1 (5 bases). V lost 4 bases to trimming and J lost 3 bases, with 13 bases between them. The germline gives CDR1 MNHEY, CDR2 SVGAGI. The CDR3 consists of 14 residues. Here the CDR3 reads CASSLLTQDYEQYF. In nucleotides, the CDR3 is TGTGCCAGCAGTTTACTGACACAGGACTACGAGCAGTACTTC.

About this clonotype: The CDR3 carries no conserved terminal phenylalanine or tryptophan, so it likely arises from a read error. The rearrangement links TRBV12-3 or TRBV12-4 to TRBJ1-5; possibly TRBD1 for D (6 bases). V shed 5 bases and J shed 7 bases, with 18 bases lying between them. The CDR3 has 15 amino acids. CDR3 nucleotide sequence: TGTGCCAGCAGTCAGGGGCCCACTAAAAACCAGCCCCAGCATTAT. Translated: CASSQGPTKNQPQHY.

As regards this clonotype: One end of the junction varies from germline; a read error may be responsible. V is TRBV11-3 and J is TRBJ2-1; the D gene is possibly TRBD2 (5 bases). This CDR3 contains 16 residues. Per germline, CDR1 SGHNT and CDR2 YENEEA. CDR3 region: CASSSVTNGTYSEQFF. The CDR3 DNA follows: TGTGCCAGCAGCTCCGTGACTAACGGTACCTACAGTGAGCAGTTCTTC.

With respect to this clonotype: Germline and junction disagree at one end, which may indicate a read error. V gene TRBV20-1 combines with J gene TRBJ1-1; D is unclear. The CDR3 extends over 14 amino acids. Germline V gives CDR1 DFQATT, CDR2 SNEGSKA (reference sequence). This CDR3 is CNARNPGAGTEAFF. The CDR3 DNA follows: TGCAATGCTAGAAATCCGGGTGCAGGAACTGAAGCTTTCTTT.

Worth noting for this clonotype: A much larger clone is a single base away; this may be a read error. This chain uses TRBV20-1 with TRBJ2-7; maybe TRBD2 (5 bases). The CDR3 covers 11 residues. Trimming took 0 bases from V and 7 from J, leaving 7 bases between them. The germline V gene has CDR1 DFQATT and CDR2 SNEGSKA (reference sequence). CDR3 sequence: CSARDTGEQYF. Written as DNA, the CDR3 is TGCAGTGCTAGAGACACGGGGGAGCAGTACTTC.

To note about this clonotype: A much larger clone is a single base away; this may be a read error. The chain joins TRBV5-1 to TRBJ2-1, with 8 bases matching TRBD2. The germline gives CDR1 SGHRS, CDR2 YFSETQ. This CDR3 has 15 amino acids. CDR3 DNA sequence: TGCGCCAGCAGCTTGAATAGCGGGGCAAACAATGAGCAGTCCTTC. Protein: CASSLNSGANNEQSF.